This paragraph covers one T cell receptor beta chain sequence. The target antigen is unknown. This specimen belongs to a study of vaccination and CD4 T cells after COVID-19. As for the study in general: The peptides that stimulated the cells were overlapping spike peptides from SARS-CoV-2, HCoV-NL63, HCoV-OC43 and HCoV-229E.

This sample's treatment: approximately nine-day PBMC culture with coronavirus spike peptide pools or control peptides (ViraFEST assay). Pre-COVID-19 pandemic sampling (2011-2018) yielded the unexposed donor's CD4+ T cells. Four cold-coronavirus spikes and SARS-CoV-2 S/N served to probe CD4+ T cells taken from unexposed donors, cells permitting. The V gene lost 3 bases and the J gene lost 6 bases, with 15 bases spanning the gap. Germline CDR1 is KGHSH and CDR2 is LQKENI. The CDR3 contains 15 residues. Sequencing of DNA taken from cultured CD4+ T cells relied on the Oncomine TCR Beta short-read assay. Someone extracted genomic DNA from cultured CD4+ T cells. TCRdb processed the PCR reads anew with MiXCR; each CDR3 protein has one entry. The sample yields 9,500 to 13,000 distinct CDR3 sequences, about 32% seen once.

The gene calls are TRBV18 and TRBJ1-5; weak D call: TRBD1 (6 bases). Sequencing was done on a sample of CD4+ T cells from blood, cultured in vitro. The origin of this receptor is a human donor in good health. The CDR3 region has the DNA TGTGCCAGCTCACCCTCGTTCGGGGGCGGTCAGCCCCAGCATTTT. Translation: CASSPSFGGGQPQHF.